This is a list of T cell receptor beta chains from one sample in a study of graft-versus-host responses after intestinal transplantation. Measured with immunoSEQ multiplex PCR; TCRdb has only the in-frame clones, and not every one. The data contain more than 4,500 clones, over 25% of them singletons. The sample in question was alloreactive CD8+ T cells from a mixed lymphocyte reaction culture, obtained before intestinal transplant. The receptors shown here come from a human patient who received an intestinal transplant. The CDR3 runs from the conserved cysteine through the conserved F or W. The D gene is left open where the match is weak.

v_gene	j_gene	len	d_gene	CDR3aa
TRBV7-8	TRBJ2-1	15	TRBD1	CASSLDRGYYNEQFF
TRBV2	TRBJ2-7	15	TRBD2	CASSDLAGGGYEQYF
TRBV27	TRBJ1-1	14	NA	CASSLSRAAFEAFF
TRBV7-2	TRBJ2-3	12	NA	CASSLLTDTQYF
TRBV29-1	TRBJ2-1	11	NA	CSVVLRAEQFF
TRBV7-3	TRBJ2-7	17	NA	CASSSTPGTPESYEQYF
TRBV19	TRBJ2-1	15	TRBD2	CASSLAGSSYNEQFF
TRBV27	TRBJ2-1	15	NA	CASNTGSSPNNEQFF
TRBV4-1	TRBJ2-1	15	NA	CASSQGRSPYNEQFF
TRBV4-1	TRBJ2-7	15	NA	CASSQGLFEGYEQYF
TRBV2	TRBJ2-7	12	NA	CASSDAAYEQYF
TRBV30	TRBJ2-7	14	TRBD1	CAWTDRGHTYEQYF
TRBV5-6	TRBJ1-1	13	NA	CASRYRGGPEAFF
TRBV6-5	TRBJ2-2	14	TRBD2	CASSYSAGGGELFF
TRBV4-2	TRBJ1-4	16	NA	CASSPLDWGTNEKLFF
TRBV5-1	TRBJ2-7	14	NA	CASSPNLASYEQYF
TRBV7-8	TRBJ2-7	15	TRBD2	CASSLYGGGSYEQYF
TRBV29-1	TRBJ2-1	12	NA	CSVDTGYNEQFF
TRBV28	TRBJ2-7	15	TRBD2	CASSFPYGEGYEQYF
TRBV11-2	TRBJ2-1	13	NA	CASSPRPYNEQFF
TRBV6-5	TRBJ2-7	14	TRBD1	CASSYGDRTYEQYF
TRBV7-3	TRBJ2-1	17	TRBD2	CASSSYPGTSSYNEQFF
TRBV5-3	TRBJ1-2	18	TRBD1	CARSSGHPGTGEYYGYTF
TRBV5-5	TRBJ2-7	17	TRBD1	CASSPGTVDLPGYEQYF
TRBV13	TRBJ2-6	16	NA	CASSPSSLSGANVLTF
TRBV4-1	TRBJ1-2	16	NA	CASSQDETQEAYGYTF
TRBV6-5	TRBJ2-1	13	TRBD2	CASGLAVNNEQFF
TRBV5-4	TRBJ2-7	14	TRBD1	CASSPGQGNYEQYF
TRBV7-9	TRBJ1-4	16	TRBD1	CASSKIPGQGDEKLFF
TRBV6-5	TRBJ1-3	14	NA	CASSRLSSGNTIYF